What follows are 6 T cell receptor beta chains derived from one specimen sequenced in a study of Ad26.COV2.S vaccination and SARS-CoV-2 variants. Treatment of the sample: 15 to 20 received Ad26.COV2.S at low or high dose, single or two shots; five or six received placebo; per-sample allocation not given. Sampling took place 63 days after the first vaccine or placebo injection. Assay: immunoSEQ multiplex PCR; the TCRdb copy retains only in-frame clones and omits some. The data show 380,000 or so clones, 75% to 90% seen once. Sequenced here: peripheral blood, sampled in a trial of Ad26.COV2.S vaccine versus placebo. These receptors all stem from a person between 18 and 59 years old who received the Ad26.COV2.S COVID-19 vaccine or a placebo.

CDR3 nucleotides: TGTGCCAGCAGCCGTACAGGGTTCGGCTACACCTTC. This translates into CASSRTGFGYTF. This chain joins TRBV14 and TRBJ1-2, with D possibly matching TRBD1 (6 bases). CDR1 and CDR2 from the germline V gene are SGHDN and FVKESK. V was shortened by 4 bases and J by 8 bases, with 11 bases between the two germline ends. The CDR3 runs 12 residues.

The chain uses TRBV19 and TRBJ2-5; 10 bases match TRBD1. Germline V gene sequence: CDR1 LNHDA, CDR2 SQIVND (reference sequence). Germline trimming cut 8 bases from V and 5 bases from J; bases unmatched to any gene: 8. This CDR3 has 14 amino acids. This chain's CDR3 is CASSRQGAGETQYF. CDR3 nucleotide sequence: TGTGCCAGTTCCCGACAGGGGGCTGGGGAGACCCAGTACTTC.

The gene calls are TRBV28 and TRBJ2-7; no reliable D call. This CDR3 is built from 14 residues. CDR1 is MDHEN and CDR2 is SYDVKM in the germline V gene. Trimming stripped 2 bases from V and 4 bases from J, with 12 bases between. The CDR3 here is CASSLVGSRYEQYF. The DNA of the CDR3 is TGTGCCAGCAGTTTAGTCGGCAGCCGATACGAGCAGTACTTC.

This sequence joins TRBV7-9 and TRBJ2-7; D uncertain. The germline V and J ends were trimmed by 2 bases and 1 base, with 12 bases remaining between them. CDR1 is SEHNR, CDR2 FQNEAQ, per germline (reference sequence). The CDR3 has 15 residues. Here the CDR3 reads CASSLISGSSYEQYF. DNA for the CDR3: TGTGCCAGCAGCTTAATCTCCGGCAGTTCCTACGAGCAGTACTTC.

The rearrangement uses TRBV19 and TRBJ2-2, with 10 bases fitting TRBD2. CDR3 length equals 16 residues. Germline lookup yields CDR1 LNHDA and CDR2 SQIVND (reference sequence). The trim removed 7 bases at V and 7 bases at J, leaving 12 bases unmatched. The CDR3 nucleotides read TGTGCCAGTATTCCCTCTAGCGGGAGACTGGGCGGGGAGCTGTTTTTT. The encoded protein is CASIPSSGRLGGELFF.

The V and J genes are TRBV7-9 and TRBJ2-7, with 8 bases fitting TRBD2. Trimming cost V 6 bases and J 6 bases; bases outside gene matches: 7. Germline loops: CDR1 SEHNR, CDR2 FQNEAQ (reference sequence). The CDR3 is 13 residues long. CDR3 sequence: CASSSSGSGEQYF. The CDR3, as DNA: TGTGCCAGCAGTTCCAGCGGGAGTGGCGAGCAGTACTTC.